The 27 T cell receptor beta chains below all came from one sample that was sequenced in a study of blood T cell repertoires in COVID-19. Sequencing was performed with immunoSEQ multiplex PCR; in TCRdb, only in-frame clones are kept and a portion is missing. The repertoire includes more than 400,000 clones, 70% to 90% of them detected once, and approximately 3% sits in the top ten. The sequencing input was peripheral blood. The source is a human donor in a cohort sampled during active COVID-19.

This clone was seen a handful of times. The CDR3 protein is CASRLSGRKNDEQFF. The CDR3 nucleotides are TGTGCCAGCAGACTTAGCGGGAGAAAGAACGATGAGCAGTTCTTC. This rearrangement joins TRBV6-6 to TRBJ2-1; 9 nucleotides line up with TRBD2. This CDR3 is built from 15 residues. Germline CDR1 MNHNY, CDR2 SVGAGI (reference sequence). Trimming took 6 bases from V and 8 from J; bases not matched to a gene: 11.

J is TRBJ2-7 and V is TRBV6-6; D gene uncertain. CDR3 length equals 20 residues. In germline, CDR1 is MNHNY, CDR2 SVGAGI (reference sequence). Trimming pared 6 bases from V and 3 bases from J, leaving 33 bases between. The CDR3 loop is CASSRHTPTPGIYSNYEQYF. The CDR3 DNA is TGTGCCAGCAGCCGCCATACCCCAACCCCCGGAATCTACAGCAACTACGAGCAGTACTTC.

This rearrangement joins TRBV5-1 to TRBJ1-1, with D uncertain. The CDR3 spans 15 residues. Germline V gene lookup returns CDR1 SGHRS and CDR2 YFSETQ. V lost 4 bases and J lost 1, with 14 bases in between. The CDR3 spells CASSLSSRTNTEAFF. The DNA of the CDR3 is TGCGCCAGCAGCCTCTCTAGCCGTACGAACACTGAAGCTTTCTTT.

V and J are TRBV7-2 and TRBJ1-3, with 7 bases lining up with TRBD1. Germline trimming cut 5 bases from V and 2 bases from J; bases unmatched to any gene: 6. Germline V gene sequence: CDR1 SGHTA, CDR2 FQGNSA. The CDR3 totals 15 residues. Here the CDR3 reads CASSASRGTGNTIYF. The CDR3 region has the DNA TGTGCCAGCAGCGCAAGCAGGGGGACTGGAAACACCATATATTTT.

This rearrangement joins TRBV24-1 to TRBJ2-2; a possible D gene is TRBD2 (5 bases). Trimming removed 2 bases from V and 4 bases from J, with 25 bases in between. Per the germline V gene, CDR1 is KGHDR and CDR2 is SFDVKD. The CDR3 loop spans 20 amino acids. This CDR3 reads CATSDSLGLASVAATGELFF. CDR3 DNA: TGTGCCACCAGTGATTCACTCGGACTGGCGTCGGTGGCCGCCACCGGGGAGCTGTTTTTT.

The gene calls are TRBV2 and TRBJ2-3; TRBD2 aligns across 11 bases. The V gene end was trimmed by 2 bases and the J gene end by 2 bases; junction bases not matched to a gene: 3. From germline, CDR1 is SNHLY and CDR2 FYNNEI. This CDR3 has 16 residues. The chain's CDR3 is CASSERGLADTDTQYF. The CDR3 DNA reads as TGTGCCAGCAGTGAAAGGGGACTAGCGGACACAGATACGCAGTATTTT.

This chain uses TRBV27 with TRBJ1-1; D not resolved. This CDR3 has 14 residues. With 2 bases removed from V and 4 bases from J, the gap between germline ends came to 11 bases. Germline assignment: CDR1 MNHEY and CDR2 SMNVEV (reference sequence). The CDR3 DNA sequence: TGTGCCAGCAGTTTACGCGAGGAAGGCACTGAAGCTTTCTTT. Protein sequence: CASSLREEGTEAFF.

V and J are TRBV7-2 and TRBJ1-6; the D is unclear. The length of the CDR3 is 14 residues. CDR1 SGHTA and CDR2 FQGNSA come from the germline V gene. Deletions cut 8 bases from V and 0 bases from J, with 8 bases between. CDR3 nucleotides: TGTGCCAGCCTCGAGGGCTCCTATAATTCACCCCTCCACTTT. It yields the protein CASLEGSYNSPLHF.

The gene calls are TRBV19 and TRBJ1-1, with D tentatively TRBD1 (6 bases). The CDR3 is 16 amino acids. CDR1 and CDR2 from the germline V gene are LNHDA and SQIVND (reference sequence). V lost 5 bases and J lost 4, with 20 bases in between. The CDR3 sequence: CASSPTGSRGPTEAFF. CDR3 DNA sequence: TGTGCCAGTAGTCCAACAGGGTCTCGGGGACCCACTGAAGCTTTCTTT. Supplemented by reference TRBV19 and TRBJ1-1, the full variable domain reads DGGITQSPKYLFRKEGQNVTLSCEQNLNHDAMYWYRQDPGQGLRLIYYSQIVNDFQKGDIAEGYSVSREKKESFPLTVTSAQKNPTAFYLCASSPTGSRGPTEAFFGQGTRLTVV.

This sequence joins TRBV24-1 and TRBJ2-1; TRBD1 matches 10 bases. Per the germline V gene, CDR1 is KGHDR and CDR2 is SFDVKD. The CDR3 totals 16 residues. V lost 4 bases to trimming and J lost 6 bases; unmatched junction nucleotides: 8. CDR3 amino acids: CATSEPGQGTGNEQFF. In nucleotides, the CDR3 is TGTGCCACCAGTGAGCCGGGACAGGGGACGGGCAATGAGCAGTTCTTC.

The V call is TRBV6-4, the J call TRBJ1-3; D remains ambiguous. Between the trimmed V and J ends, which lost 4 bases and 2 bases, there was a span of 6 bases. In germline, CDR1 is MRHNA, CDR2 SNTAGT. The CDR3 spans 13 residues. CDR3 loop: CASSVTPGNTIYF. The CDR3 nucleotides are TGTGCCAGCAGTGTAACACCTGGAAACACCATATATTTT.

This clone was picked up a small number of times. The V call is TRBV30, the J call TRBJ1-5, with 7 bases that match TRBD1. CDR1 and CDR2 (germline): GTSNPN, SVGIG (reference sequence). This CDR3 region has 15 residues. V was clipped by 2 bases and J by 1 base; unmatched bases: 5. The CDR3 nucleotides are TGTGCCTGGAGTACCCCGACAGGGAGCAATCAGCCCCAGCATTTT. It encodes CAWSTPTGSNQPQHF.

This clone was detected only once. The chain couples TRBV24-1 to TRBJ1-1; D is unresolved. Germline lookup yields CDR1 KGHDR and CDR2 SFDVKD. The ends were cut back, 5 bases at V and 4 bases at J, with 13 bases in the middle. The CDR3 totals 14 residues. CDR3 region: CATSGGWRGTEAFF. The CDR3 DNA sequence: TGTGCCACCAGTGGTGGTTGGCGGGGCACTGAAGCTTTCTTT.

In this sample, this clone turned up a few times. The CDR3 coding sequence is TGTGCCTGGAGTGACGGGTACTATAATTCACCCCTCCACTTT. Translating it yields CAWSDGYYNSPLHF. This chain joins TRBV30 and TRBJ1-6; D call uncertain. CDR1 is GTSNPN, CDR2 SVGIG, per germline (reference sequence). The V and J ends lost 1 base and 3 bases respectively, with 7 bases between them. The CDR3 loop spans 14 amino acids.

In DNA, the CDR3 is TGTGCCATCAGTGAGTCGATCACAGCATACAATGAGCAGTTCTTC. This codes for CAISESITAYNEQFF. V and J are TRBV10-3 and TRBJ2-1; D uncertain. From germline, CDR1 is ENHRY and CDR2 SYGVKD. The ends were cut back, 0 bases at V and 4 bases at J, with 10 bases in the middle. The CDR3 runs 15 residues.

The chain uses TRBV30 and TRBJ2-7, with 8 bases aligning to TRBD2. The V segment lost 8 bases and the J segment 2 bases; nucleotides outside the gene matches: 8. Germline V gene data show CDR1 as GTSNPN and CDR2 as SVGIG (reference sequence). The CDR3 runs to 13 residues. In nucleotides, the CDR3 is TGTGCCAGGCAGCGGGAGCCGCCCTACGAGCAGTACTTC. This encodes CARQREPPYEQYF.

The chain couples TRBV11-3 to TRBJ2-2, with 8 bases identical to TRBD2. After removal of 2 bases from V and 5 bases from J, the junction contained 13 bases not matched to a gene. This CDR3 is built from 18 residues. Germline loops: CDR1 SGHNT, CDR2 YENEEA. The CDR3 protein is CASSLSYREGQGTGELFF. The CDR3 DNA sequence: TGTGCCAGCAGCTTATCGTACCGGGAGGGCCAAGGAACCGGGGAGCTGTTTTTT.

The V gene is TRBV7-2, the J gene TRBJ2-3; 8 positions agree with TRBD2. CDR1 and CDR2 (germline): SGHTA, FQGNSA. V lost 0 bases and J lost 4; bases outside the gene matches: 6. This CDR3 is built from 16 residues. The CDR3 DNA is TGTGCCAGCAGCTTAGCTATTAGCGGGAATTCAGATACGCAGTATTTT. This codes for CASSLAISGNSDTQYF.

This clone has only a few counts. This chain joins TRBV21-1 and TRBJ2-7; TRBD2 is taken as the D call from the table, unchecked against the DNA. TRBV21-1 represents a pseudogene. This CDR3 spans 14 amino acids. CDR3 nucleotides: TGTGCCAGCAGCCCCCGACTCCTCTCCTACGAGCAGTACTTC. It yields the protein CASSPRLLSYEQYF.

The chain combines TRBV18 with TRBJ2-5; D perhaps matches TRBD2 (6 bases). Germline values: CDR1 KGHSH, CDR2 LQKENI. V shed 1 base and J shed 5 bases, with 11 bases lying between them. The CDR3 is 14 amino acids. The CDR3 coding sequence is TGTGCCAGCTCACCACAAGGCCGGGAGGAGACCCAGTACTTC. Translating it yields CASSPQGREETQYF.

This chain uses TRBV6-5 with TRBJ1-5; perhaps TRBD1 as D (6 bases). Trimming took off 2 bases at V and 3 bases at J, with 11 bases between the two ends. CDR3 length: 15 amino acids. CDR1 MNHEY and CDR2 SVGAGI come from the germline V gene. DNA for the CDR3: TGTGCCAGCAGTTACGATCCAGGGGCCAATCAGCCCCAGCATTTT. It is translated as CASSYDPGANQPQHF.

The rearrangement links TRBV30 to TRBJ1-5; tentatively, D is TRBD1 (6 bases). The germline gives CDR1 GTSNPN, CDR2 SVGIG (reference sequence). The CDR3 length is 16 residues. Trimming stripped 0 bases from V and 7 bases from J, with 19 bases between. The CDR3 reads CAWSVKGGKWRQPQHF. CDR3 nucleotides: TGTGCCTGGAGTGTAAAAGGGGGAAAATGGCGGCAGCCCCAGCATTTT.

This chain links TRBV18 with TRBJ1-5, with D tentatively TRBD1 (6 bases). Germline CDR1 KGHSH, CDR2 LQKENI. The CDR3 is 14 amino acids. With 6 bases removed from V and 4 bases from J, the gap between germline ends came to 13 bases. CDR3: CASSAHRENQPQHF. For the CDR3, the DNA is TGTGCCAGCTCCGCCCACAGGGAAAATCAGCCCCAGCATTTT.

The chain has TRBV28 and TRBJ2-3; D possibly corresponds to TRBD1 (6 bases). This CDR3 region has 17 residues. The germline V gene encodes CDR1 MDHEN and CDR2 SYDVKM. V was cut by 2 bases and J by 2 bases, with 17 bases left in between. As DNA, the CDR3 is TGTGCCAGCAGTTTAGGTTTCCGGGACACGATCACAGATACGCAGTATTTT. Protein sequence: CASSLGFRDTITDTQYF.

This chain uses TRBV9 with TRBJ2-3, with 9 nucleotides matching TRBD1. Germline values: CDR1 SGDLS, CDR2 YYNGEE. The CDR3 totals 16 residues. J lost 0 bases, V lost 4 bases, and 6 bases had no gene match. The CDR3 nucleotides are TGTGCCAGCAGCATTCAAACAGGGGGCAGCACAGATACGCAGTATTTT. It specifies CASSIQTGGSTDTQYF.

The J gene is TRBJ2-2, the V gene TRBV3-1 (or the pseudogene TRBV3-2), with D possibly being TRBD2 (6 bases). CDR3 length: 17 amino acids. Germline assignment: CDR1 LGHDT and CDR2 YNNKEL (reference sequence). Between the trimmed V and J ends, which lost 4 bases and 1 base, there was a span of 16 bases. CDR3 nucleotides: TGTGCCAGCAGCCCCCTAATGTTAGCGGTGAACACCGGGGAGCTGTTTTTT. This codes for CASSPLMLAVNTGELFF.

This clone has just one count. CDR3 nucleotides: TGTGCCAGTAGCTCCGCCGGCGGATCCTACGAGCAGTACTTC. This translates into CASSSAGGSYEQYF. The chain couples TRBV19 to TRBJ2-7; D gene uncertain. The V gene lost 6 bases and the J gene lost 1 base, with 13 bases spanning the gap. Germline CDR1 and CDR2: LNHDA and SQIVND (reference sequence). The CDR3 length is 14 residues.